The present entry profiles one TCR beta chain with its context. The antigen remains undetermined. These data originate in a study of regulatory T cells in long-lasting Graves disease. Turning to the study itself: For under 3 months, newly diagnosed Graves' patients had been taking antithyroid drugs. Study findings and constraints: Persistent Graves' patients showed less TCR diversity than newly diagnosed patients showed.

Time point here: newly diagnosed GD, antithyroid drugs for less than 3 months. Following extraction of RNA from PBMCs, that RNA was used to make the TCR library. The V and J ends lost 3 bases and 8 bases respectively, with 11 bases between them. Looked up from germline, CDR1 is MNHEY and CDR2 is SVGAGI. The CDR3 is 13 amino acids. Arm-PCR with iRepertoire HTBI primers amplified the CDR3 regions for these TCR beta libraries. Authors' processing steps: Identified across the samples were over 50 TRBV segments and roughly 14 TRBJ segments. TCRdb redid the calling of the multiplex PCR reads with MiXCR, one entry per CDR3 protein. In this record, the V and J calls reflect TCRdb's handling and not the investigators' own analysis. This sample has roughly 420,000 distinct CDR3 sequences, with 15% to 20% found just once. This sample also appeared in a second study, on T cells in Graves' hyperthyroidism and ophthalmopathy. That source notes: The primer set for the first-round RT-PCR of the TCR CDR3 was HTBI.

This receptor was taken from a woman in her twenties or thirties with Graves disease. This chain connects TRBV6-5 to TRBJ2-1; either TRBD1 or TRBD2 may supply D (5 bases each). The material was peripheral blood mononuclear cells (PBMCs), obtained at new diagnosis, from a patient treated with antithyroid drugs. The CDR3 DNA reads as TGTGCCAGCAGTTATATGCAGGGACATGAGCAGTTCTTC. Translating it yields CASSYMQGHEQFF.